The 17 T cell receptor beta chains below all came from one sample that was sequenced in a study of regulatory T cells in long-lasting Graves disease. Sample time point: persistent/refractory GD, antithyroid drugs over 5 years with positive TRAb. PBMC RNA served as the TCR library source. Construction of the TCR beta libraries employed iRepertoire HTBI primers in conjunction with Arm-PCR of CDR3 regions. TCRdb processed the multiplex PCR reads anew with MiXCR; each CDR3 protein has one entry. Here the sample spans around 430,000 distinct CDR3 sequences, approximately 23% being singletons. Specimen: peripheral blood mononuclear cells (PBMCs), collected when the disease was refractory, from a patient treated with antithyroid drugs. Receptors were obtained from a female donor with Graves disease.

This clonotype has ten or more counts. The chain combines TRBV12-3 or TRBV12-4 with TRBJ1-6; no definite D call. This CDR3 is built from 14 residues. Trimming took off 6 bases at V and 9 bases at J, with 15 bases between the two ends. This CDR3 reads CASRGGPRSSPLHF. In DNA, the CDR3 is TGTGCCAGCAGAGGCGGACCACGCAGTTCACCCCTCCACTTT.

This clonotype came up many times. The CDR3 protein is CASTFLRDTEAFF. The CDR3 DNA is TGTGCCAGCACCTTCCTCCGGGACACTGAAGCTTTCTTT. The V call is TRBV6-1, the J call TRBJ1-1, with D uncertain. The V gene's germline CDR1 is MNHNS and CDR2 SASEGT. CDR3 length equals 13 residues. Between the trimmed V and J ends, which lost 7 bases and 3 bases, there was a span of 12 bases.

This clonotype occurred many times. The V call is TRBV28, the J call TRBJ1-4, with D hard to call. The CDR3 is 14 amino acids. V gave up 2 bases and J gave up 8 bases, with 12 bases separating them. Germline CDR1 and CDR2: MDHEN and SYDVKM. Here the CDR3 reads CASSLTLGQEKLFF. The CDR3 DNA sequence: TGTGCCAGCAGTTTAACCCTGGGCCAGGAAAAACTGTTTTTT.

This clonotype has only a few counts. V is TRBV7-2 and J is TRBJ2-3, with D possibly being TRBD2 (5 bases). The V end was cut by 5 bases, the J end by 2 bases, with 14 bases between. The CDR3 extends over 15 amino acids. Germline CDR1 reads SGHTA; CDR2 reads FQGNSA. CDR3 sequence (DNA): TGTGCCAGCAGCCAAGGACTGGCCAACACAGATACGCAGTATTTT. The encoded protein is CASSQGLANTDTQYF.

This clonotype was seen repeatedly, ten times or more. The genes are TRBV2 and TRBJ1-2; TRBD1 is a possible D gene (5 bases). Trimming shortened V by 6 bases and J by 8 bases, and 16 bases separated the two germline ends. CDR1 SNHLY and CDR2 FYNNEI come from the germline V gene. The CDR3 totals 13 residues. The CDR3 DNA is TGTGCCAGCAGGGTAGGGACGGAGGAGGGCTACACCTTC. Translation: CASRVGTEEGYTF.

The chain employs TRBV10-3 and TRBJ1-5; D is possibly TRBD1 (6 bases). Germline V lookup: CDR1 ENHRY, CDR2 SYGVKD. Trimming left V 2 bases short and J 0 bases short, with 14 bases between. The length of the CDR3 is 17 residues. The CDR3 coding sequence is TGTGCCATCAGTGAGGGACGCAGGGGCGTTAGCAATCAGCCCCAGCATTTT. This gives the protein CAISEGRRGVSNQPQHF.

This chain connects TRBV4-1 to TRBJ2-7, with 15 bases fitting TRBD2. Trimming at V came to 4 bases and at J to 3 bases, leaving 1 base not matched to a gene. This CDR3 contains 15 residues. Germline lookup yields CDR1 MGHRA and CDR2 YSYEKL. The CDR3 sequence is CASSRTSGRVYEQYF. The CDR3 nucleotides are TGCGCCAGCAGCCGGACTAGCGGGAGGGTCTACGAGCAGTACTTC.

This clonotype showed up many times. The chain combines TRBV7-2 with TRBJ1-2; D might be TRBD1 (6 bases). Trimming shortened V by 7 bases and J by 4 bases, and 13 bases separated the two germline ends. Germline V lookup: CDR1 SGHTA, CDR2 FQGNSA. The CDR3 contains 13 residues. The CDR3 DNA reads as TGTGCCAGCATCCAGACAGGTCGCTATGGCTACACCTTC. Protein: CASIQTGRYGYTF.

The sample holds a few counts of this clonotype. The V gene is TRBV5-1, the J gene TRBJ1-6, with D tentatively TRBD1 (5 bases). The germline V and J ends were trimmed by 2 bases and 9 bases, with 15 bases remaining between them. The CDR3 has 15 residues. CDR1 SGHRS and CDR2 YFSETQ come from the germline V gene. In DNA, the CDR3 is TGCGCCAGCAGCTTCGGGCAGACAGACAGTTCACCCCTCCACTTT. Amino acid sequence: CASSFGQTDSSPLHF.

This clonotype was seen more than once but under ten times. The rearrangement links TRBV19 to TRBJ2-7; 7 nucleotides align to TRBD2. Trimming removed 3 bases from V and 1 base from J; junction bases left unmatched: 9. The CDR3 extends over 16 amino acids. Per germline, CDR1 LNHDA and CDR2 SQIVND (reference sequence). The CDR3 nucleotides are TGTGCCAGTAGTATGGGGGGGACGAACCCTTCCTACGAGCAGTACTTC. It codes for CASSMGGTNPSYEQYF.

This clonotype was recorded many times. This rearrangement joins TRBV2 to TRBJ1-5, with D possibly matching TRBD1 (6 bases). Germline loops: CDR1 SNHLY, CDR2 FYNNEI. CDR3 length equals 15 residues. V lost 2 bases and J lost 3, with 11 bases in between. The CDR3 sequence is CASSESRGINQPQHF. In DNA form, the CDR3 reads TGTGCCAGCAGTGAAAGCAGGGGCATCAATCAGCCCCAGCATTTT.

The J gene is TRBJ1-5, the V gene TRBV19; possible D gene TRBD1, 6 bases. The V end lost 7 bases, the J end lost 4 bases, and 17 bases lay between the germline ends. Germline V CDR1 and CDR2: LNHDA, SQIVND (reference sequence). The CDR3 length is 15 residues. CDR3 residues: CASISGGAGNQPQHF. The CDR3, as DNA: TGTGCCAGTATCTCGGGGGGGGCGGGAAATCAGCCCCAGCATTTT. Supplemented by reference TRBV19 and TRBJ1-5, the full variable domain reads DGGITQSPKYLFRKEGQNVTLSCEQNLNHDAMYWYRQDPGQGLRLIYYSQIVNDFQKGDIAEGYSVSREKKESFPLTVTSAQKNPTAFYLCASISGGAGNQPQHFGDGTRLSIL.

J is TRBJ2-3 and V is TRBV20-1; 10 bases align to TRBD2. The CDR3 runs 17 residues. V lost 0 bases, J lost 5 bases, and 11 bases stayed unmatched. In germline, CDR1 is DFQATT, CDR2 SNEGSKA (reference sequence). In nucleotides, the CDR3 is TGCAGTGCTAGAGATCTTCGGCTAGCGGGAGATTTAGATACGCAGTATTTT. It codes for CSARDLRLAGDLDTQYF.

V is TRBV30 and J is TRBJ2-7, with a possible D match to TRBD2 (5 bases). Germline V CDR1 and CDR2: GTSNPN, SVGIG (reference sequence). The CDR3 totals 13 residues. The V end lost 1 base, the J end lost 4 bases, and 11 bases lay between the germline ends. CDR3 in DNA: TGTGCCTGGAGTGAAGGGAGTGGGTACGAGCAGTACTTC. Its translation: CAWSEGSGYEQYF.

In DNA, the CDR3 is TGTGCCAGCAGCTCCTTCCCGGAGGGGAATCAGCCCCAGCATTTT. Translating gives CASSSFPEGNQPQHF. The rearrangement uses TRBV7-2 and TRBJ1-5; a possible D gene is TRBD1 (5 bases). The length of the CDR3 is 15 residues. Germline CDR1 and CDR2: SGHTA and FQGNSA. V dropped 4 bases and J dropped 4 bases, with 14 bases sitting between them.

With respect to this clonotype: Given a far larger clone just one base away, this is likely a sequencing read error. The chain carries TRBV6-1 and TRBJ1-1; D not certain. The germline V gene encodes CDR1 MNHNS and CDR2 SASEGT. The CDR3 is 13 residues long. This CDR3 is CASSLLRNTEASF. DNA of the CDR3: TGTGCCAGCAGTCTCCTAAGAAACACTGAAGCTTCCTTT.

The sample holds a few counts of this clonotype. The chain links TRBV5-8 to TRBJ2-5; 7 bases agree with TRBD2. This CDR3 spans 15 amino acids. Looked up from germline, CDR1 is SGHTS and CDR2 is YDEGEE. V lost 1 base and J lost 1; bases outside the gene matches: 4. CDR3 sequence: CASSLSIAGQETQYF. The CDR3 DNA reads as TGTGCCAGCAGCTTGTCTATAGCGGGCCAAGAGACCCAGTACTTC.